Presented here are 26 T cell receptor beta chains from one specimen sequenced in a study of blood T cell repertoires in COVID-19. Using immunoSEQ multiplex PCR, the repertoire was profiled, and TCRdb retains in-frame clones only, with some absent. The sample holds some 230,000 clones, around 84% seen once. Specimen: peripheral blood. The receptors here all came from a man aged 40-49 years with acute or convalescent COVID-19.

This clone showed up just a few times. The rearrangement links TRBV11-3 to TRBJ2-3; 8 nucleotides line up with TRBD1. The CDR3 runs 14 residues. Germline-derived CDR1 and CDR2 are SGHNT and YENEEA. The junction had 4 bases not matched to a gene; V was cut back by 0 bases and J by 8 bases. CDR3 protein: CASSLDQGAATQYF. The CDR3 coding sequence is TGTGCCAGCAGCTTAGATCAGGGGGCAGCTACGCAGTATTTT.

The chain employs TRBV18 and TRBJ2-6, with TRBD1 matching over 11 bases. The CDR3 length is 17 residues. The trim removed 3 bases at V and 3 bases at J, leaving 4 bases unmatched. Germline loops: CDR1 KGHSH, CDR2 LQKENI. Here the CDR3 reads CASSPGQGGFGANVLTF. The CDR3 DNA reads TGTGCCAGCTCACCGGGACAGGGGGGATTTGGGGCCAACGTCCTGACTTTC.

The rearrangement links TRBV28 to TRBJ1-3; tentatively, D is TRBD1 (6 bases). The germline V gene encodes CDR1 MDHEN and CDR2 SYDVKM. Trimming shortened V by 1 base and J by 6 bases, and 16 bases separated the two germline ends. The CDR3 covers 16 residues. The CDR3 sequence is CASSLYDRRPLNTIYF. As DNA, the CDR3 is TGTGCCAGCAGTTTATATGACAGGAGGCCCTTAAACACCATATATTTT.

The genes are TRBV29-1 and TRBJ1-2; tentatively, D is TRBD1 (5 bases). The CDR3 runs to 11 residues. CDR1 and CDR2 (germline): SQVTM, ANQGSEA. The CDR3 bases are TGCGGTGCCGGGACTGACGATGGCTACACCTTC. Translation: CGAGTDDGYTF.

This clone is a singleton in its sample. As DNA, the CDR3 is TGTGCCAGCAGTTCGGGGTACGAGCAGTACTTC. Translated, it gives CASSSGYEQYF. The chain carries TRBV12-3 or TRBV12-4 and TRBJ2-7; tentative D call: TRBD2 (5 bases). Trimming shortened V by 4 bases and J by 4 bases, and 5 bases separated the two germline ends. This CDR3 region has 11 residues.

The chain recombines TRBV2 with TRBJ2-2; maybe TRBD2 (5 bases). The V gene's germline CDR1 is SNHLY and CDR2 FYNNEI. There are 14 residues in the CDR3. Trimming took 8 bases from V and 1 from J, leaving 11 bases between them. In DNA form, the CDR3 reads TGTGCCAGCGAGGCTAGCCGGAACACCGGGGAGCTGTTTTTT. Its translation: CASEASRNTGELFF.

This clone was seen just once. V gene TRBV18 combines with J gene TRBJ1-1; D uncertain. V dropped 0 bases and J dropped 9 bases, with 8 bases sitting between them. There are 12 residues in the CDR3. Looked up from germline, CDR1 is KGHSH and CDR2 is LQKENI. CDR3: CASSPPGRKAFF. In DNA form, the CDR3 reads TGTGCCAGCTCACCACCGGGCAGGAAAGCTTTCTTT.

This rearrangement joins TRBV28 to TRBJ2-7; 7 bases are a match to TRBD1. This CDR3 has 14 residues. Per the germline V gene, CDR1 is MDHEN and CDR2 is SYDVKM. V shed 7 bases and J 4 bases; nucleotides not matched to a gene: 10. CDR3 sequence: CASNSGTVLYEQYF. The CDR3 bases are TGTGCCAGCAATTCCGGGACAGTGTTATACGAGCAGTACTTC.

The chain has TRBV3-1 (or the pseudogene TRBV3-2) and TRBJ2-7, with 9 nucleotides matching TRBD1. V lost 0 bases and J lost 1; bases outside the gene matches: 10. The CDR3 is made up of 18 amino acids. Germline V gene lookup returns CDR1 LGHDT and CDR2 YNNKEL (reference sequence). CDR3 DNA: TGTGCCAGCAGCCAAGAGAGACCGGGACAGGGTAGTTCCTACGAGCAGTACTTC. It yields the protein CASSQERPGQGSSYEQYF.

V usage is TRBV3-1 (or the pseudogene TRBV3-2) and J usage is TRBJ1-2; a weak D match, TRBD1 (5 bases). Germline V gene data show CDR1 as LGHDT and CDR2 as YNNKEL (reference sequence). The CDR3 is made up of 13 amino acids. V gave up 4 bases and J gave up 4 bases, with 10 bases separating them. In DNA, the CDR3 is TGTGCCAGCAGCCCCGCGGGGGGCTATGGCTACACCTTC. Residues: CASSPAGGYGYTF.

The chain uses TRBV7-8 and TRBJ2-3, with 9 bases lining up with TRBD2. V dropped 0 bases and J dropped 3; count of bases not matched to a gene: 7. The CDR3 spans 17 residues. Germline loops: CDR1 SGHVS, CDR2 FQNEAQ. CDR3 in amino acids: CASSLAPASGETDTQYF. In DNA, the CDR3 is TGTGCCAGCAGCTTAGCCCCAGCTAGCGGGGAGACAGATACGCAGTATTTT.

CDR3 bases: TGTGCCACCAGCAGTGAAGACAGGGTTGCTTTCTTT. It specifies CATSSEDRVAFF. The V gene is TRBV15, the J gene TRBJ1-1; 7 positions agree with TRBD1. V shed 3 bases and J 11 bases; nucleotides not matched to a gene: 6. From germline, CDR1 is LNHNV and CDR2 YYDKDF (reference sequence). The CDR3 has 12 amino acids. The variable domain in full, completed from reference TRBV15 and TRBJ1-1, reads DAMVIQNPRYQVTQFGKPVTLSCSQTLNHNVMYWYQQKSSQAPKLLFHYYDKDFNNEADTPDNFQSRRPNTSFCFLDIRSPGLGDTAMYLCATSSEDRVAFFGQGTRLTVV.

The rearrangement joins TRBV2 to TRBJ1-1, with TRBD1 identical over 10 bases. CDR1 SNHLY and CDR2 FYNNEI come from the germline V gene. With V trimmed by 6 bases and J by 4 bases, 11 bases remained unmatched. The CDR3 length is 16 residues. In DNA, the CDR3 is TGTGCCAGCAGCTGGGGACAGGGGCCTGTGGGCACTGAAGCTTTCTTT. It specifies CASSWGQGPVGTEAFF.

CDR3 sequence: CAWSFRTGGNEAFF. CDR3 DNA: TGTGCCTGGAGTTTCCGGACAGGGGGTAATGAAGCTTTCTTT. The V and J genes are TRBV30 and TRBJ1-1; 10 bases fit TRBD1. The CDR3 runs 14 residues. Germline CDR1 and CDR2: GTSNPN and SVGIG (reference sequence). Germline trimming cut 2 bases from V and 7 bases from J; bases unmatched to any gene: 7.

The chain employs TRBV19 and TRBJ1-2; D is possibly TRBD1 (6 bases). This CDR3 contains 15 residues. The germline gives CDR1 LNHDA, CDR2 SQIVND (reference sequence). Trimming removed 8 bases from V and 0 bases from J, with 16 bases in between. The CDR3 DNA reads as TGTGCCAGTGATACAGGGTCATGGGCTAACTATGGCTACACCTTC. Translation gives CASDTGSWANYGYTF.

CDR3 sequence (DNA): TGTGCCAGCGCCGGCCTAGGATACAATGAGCAGTTCTTC. This translates into CASAGLGYNEQFF. The chain has TRBV6-5 and TRBJ2-1; no clear D gene. This CDR3 is 13 amino acids long. Between the trimmed V and J ends, which lost 8 bases and 4 bases, there was a span of 12 bases. The germline gives CDR1 MNHEY, CDR2 SVGAGI.

This sequence joins TRBV18 and TRBJ2-3; 7 nucleotides agree with TRBD1. CDR1 is KGHSH, CDR2 LQKENI, per germline. V lost 3 bases, J lost 5 bases, and 5 bases stayed unmatched. CDR3 size: 14 residues. CDR3 loop: CASSPGTAGDTQYF. The CDR3 nucleotides read TGTGCCAGCTCACCCGGGACAGCTGGAGATACGCAGTATTTT. The whole variable domain, filled in from reference TRBV18 and TRBJ2-3, reads NAGVMQNPRHLVRRRGQEARLRCSPMKGHSHVYWYRQLPEEGLKFMVYLQKENIIDESGMPKERFSAEFPKEGPSILRIQQVVRGDSAAYFCASSPGTAGDTQYFGPGTRLTVL.

The genes are TRBV11-3 and TRBJ1-2; possible D gene TRBD1, 6 bases. Trimming removed 6 bases at V and 3 bases at J, with 17 bases between. Germline CDR1 SGHNT, CDR2 YENEEA. This CDR3 has 15 residues. CDR3 nucleotide sequence: TGTGCCAGCAGTTCTGACGTCGACAGGCACTATGGCTACACCTTC. Translation gives CASSSDVDRHYGYTF.

This clone was seen a single time. The chain uses TRBV3-1 (or the pseudogene TRBV3-2) and TRBJ2-1, with TRBD2 matching 7 bases. The CDR3 sequence is 14 residues long. V trimming: 2 bases; J trimming: 4 bases; junction bases outside the gene matches: 2. Germline lookup yields CDR1 LGHDT and CDR2 YNNKEL (reference sequence). CDR3 residues: CASSQKRGYNEQFF. The DNA of the CDR3 is TGTGCCAGCAGCCAAAAGCGGGGATACAATGAGCAGTTCTTC.

This clone has only a few counts. The chain joins TRBV19 to TRBJ1-4, with TRBD1 matching 9 bases. The CDR3 loop spans 15 amino acids. CDR1 LNHDA and CDR2 SQIVND come from the germline V gene (reference sequence). The V gene end was trimmed by 7 bases and the J gene end by 11 bases; junction bases not matched to a gene: 14. This CDR3 reads CASTIPGQGEWKLFF. The CDR3 DNA reads TGTGCCAGTACCATACCGGGACAGGGCGAGTGGAAACTGTTTTTT.

V gene TRBV19 combines with J gene TRBJ1-2; 9 bases fit TRBD1. The CDR3 has 18 amino acids. Germline V gene data show CDR1 as LNHDA and CDR2 as SQIVND (reference sequence). Unmatched junction bases numbered 16, after V lost 6 bases and J lost 2 bases. This chain's CDR3 is CASRYLSPGQGKNYGYTF. CDR3 in DNA: TGTGCCAGTAGATACTTAAGTCCCGGACAGGGGAAGAACTATGGCTACACCTTC.

V gene TRBV21-1 combines with J gene TRBJ1-6. TRBV21-1 is listed as a pseudogene. The CDR3 covers 19 residues. The CDR3 region is CASSRLVRDREIYNSPLHF. Here the CDR3 DNA reads TGTGCCAGCAGCCGACTCGTGCGGGACCGAGAAATCTATAATTCACCCCTCCACTTT.

This clone appeared once. The CDR3 loop is CASSRAQGNTEAFF. As DNA, the CDR3 is TGTGCCAGCAGCCGAGCACAGGGGAACACTGAAGCTTTCTTT. The chain links TRBV6-5 to TRBJ1-1, with D tentatively TRBD1 (6 bases). V was cut by 6 bases and J by 1 base, with 12 bases left in between. This CDR3 is built from 14 residues. The V gene's germline CDR1 is MNHEY and CDR2 SVGAGI.

J is TRBJ1-2 and V is TRBV6-5; the match to TRBD1 covers 8 bases. Per germline, CDR1 MNHEY and CDR2 SVGAGI. This CDR3 comprises 13 residues. V trimming: 7 bases; J trimming: 8 bases; junction bases outside the gene matches: 9. In DNA form, the CDR3 reads TGTGCCAGCAACACCGGGACAGGTGGGGGCTACACCTTC. Amino acids: CASNTGTGGGYTF.

V gene TRBV7-9 combines with J gene TRBJ2-7; perhaps TRBD1 as D (6 bases). V was shortened by 0 bases and J by 2 bases, with 14 bases between the two germline ends. CDR1 and CDR2 (germline): SEHNR, FQNEAQ (reference sequence). The CDR3 consists of 16 residues. This CDR3 is CASSLALRTDAYEQYF. CDR3 coding DNA: TGTGCCAGCAGCTTAGCCCTTAGGACAGATGCCTACGAGCAGTACTTC.

The chain recombines TRBV7-2 with TRBJ2-3; 9 bases align to TRBD2. Per germline, CDR1 SGHTA and CDR2 FQGNSA. The J segment lost 0 bases and the V segment lost 3 bases, leaving 7 bases of the junction unmatched. CDR3 length: 17 amino acids. CDR3 region: CASSFGSGGPSTDTQYF. The CDR3 bases are TGTGCCAGCAGCTTCGGTAGCGGGGGCCCTAGCACAGATACGCAGTATTTT. The whole variable domain, remainder taken from reference TRBV7-2 and TRBJ2-3, is GAGVSQSPSNKVTEKGKDVELRCDPISGHTALYWYRQSLGQGLEFLIYFQGNSAPDKSGLPSDRFSAERTGGSVSTLTIQRTQQEDSAVYLCASSFGSGGPSTDTQYFGPGTRLTVL.